Listed below are T cell receptor beta chains from one sample, sequenced in a study of Graves' ophthalmopathy and Graves' hyperthyroidism. TCRdb re-analysed the multiplex PCR reads in MiXCR, keeping a single row per CDR3 protein. The sample consists of about 740,000 distinct CDR3 sequences, 35% to 50% of them appearing once. Material for sequencing was peripheral blood. These receptor sequences come from an adult man with Graves' ophthalmopathy. The CDR3 runs from the conserved cysteine through the conserved F or W. The order of the fields is V gene, D gene, CDR3 length, J gene, clone size, CDR3 protein, CDR3 DNA. The D gene is left open where the match is weak. The listing skips clone size in some rows; elsewhere it reads once, few, many or a size class.

v_gene: TRBV6-5
d_gene: TRBD2
len: 15
j_gene: TRBJ2-7
abundance: NA
CDR3aa: CASSYSGRNAYEQYF
CDR3nt: TGTGCCAGCAGTTATAGCGGGAGGAACGCCTACGAGCAGTACTTC

v_gene: TRBV7-9
d_gene: NA
len: 14
j_gene: TRBJ2-7
abundance: NA
CDR3aa: CASSPSRSSYEQYF
CDR3nt: TGTGCCAGCAGCCCGAGTCGAAGCTCCTACGAGCAGTACTTC

v_gene: TRBV12-3/TRBV12-4
d_gene: TRBD1
len: 15
j_gene: TRBJ1-1
abundance: NA
CDR3aa: CASRPWAQGGTEAFF
CDR3nt: TGTGCCAGCAGGCCGTGGGCCCAGGGGGGCACTGAAGCTTTCTTT

v_gene: TRBV24-1
d_gene: NA
len: 14
j_gene: TRBJ2-5
abundance: NA
CDR3aa: CATGDFPGEETQYF
CDR3nt: TGTGCCACCGGTGATTTTCCAGGGGAAGAGACCCAGTACTTC

v_gene: TRBV7-2
d_gene: TRBD2
len: 15
j_gene: TRBJ2-7
abundance: NA
CDR3aa: CASSPSSGGAHEQYF
CDR3nt: TGTGCCAGCAGCCCCTCTAGCGGGGGGGCCCACGAGCAGTACTTC

v_gene: TRBV20-1
d_gene: TRBD2
len: 14
j_gene: TRBJ2-5
abundance: many
CDR3aa: CSATLGTRAGTQYF
CDR3nt: TGCAGTGCTACGCTCGGGACTAGAGCCGGGACCCAGTACTTC

v_gene: TRBV9
d_gene: NA
len: 15
j_gene: TRBJ1-1
abundance: many
CDR3aa: CASSVSPIGGTEAFF
CDR3nt: TGTGCCAGCAGCGTAAGTCCCATCGGAGGCACTGAAGCTTTCTTT

v_gene: TRBV7-2
d_gene: TRBD1
len: 15
j_gene: TRBJ1-6
abundance: many
CDR3aa: CASSLAGTGDSPLHF
CDR3nt: TGTGCCAGCAGCTTAGCAGGGACAGGGGATTCACCCCTCCACTTT

v_gene: TRBV9
d_gene: TRBD1
len: 17
j_gene: TRBJ1-2
abundance: many
CDR3aa: CASSDNPTRTGDDGYTF
CDR3nt: TGTGCCAGCAGCGACAACCCAACAAGGACAGGGGACGACGGCTACACCTTC

v_gene: TRBV29-1
d_gene: TRBD1
len: 13
j_gene: TRBJ1-4
abundance: NA
CDR3aa: CSAQTGFTEKLFF
CDR3nt: TGCAGCGCCCAGACAGGGTTCACTGAAAAACTGTTTTTT

v_gene: TRBV10-3
d_gene: NA
len: 15
j_gene: TRBJ1-2
abundance: many
CDR3aa: CAISGSGGRGFGYTF
CDR3nt: TGTGCCATCAGTGGGAGCGGGGGAAGGGGGTTTGGCTACACCTTC

v_gene: TRBV7-9
d_gene: NA
len: 18
j_gene: TRBJ2-7
abundance: few
CDR3aa: CASSLESGVRILSYEQYF
CDR3nt: TGTGCCAGCAGCTTAGAGTCGGGAGTTAGGATTCTCTCCTACGAGCAGTACTTC

v_gene: TRBV7-9
d_gene: TRBD1
len: 14
j_gene: TRBJ2-7
abundance: NA
CDR3aa: CASKSGTDPYEQYF
CDR3nt: TGTGCCAGCAAATCCGGGACAGACCCTTACGAGCAGTACTTC

v_gene: TRBV29-1
d_gene: TRBD1
len: 15
j_gene: TRBJ2-7
abundance: NA
CDR3aa: CSVDLGQGVASEQYF
CDR3nt: TGCAGCGTTGACCTCGGACAGGGGGTGGCGAGTGAGCAGTACTTC

v_gene: TRBV2
d_gene: TRBD2
len: 15
j_gene: TRBJ2-5
abundance: NA
CDR3aa: CASRPREVLQETQYF
CDR3nt: TGTGCCAGCAGACCCCGGGAGGTGCTACAAGAGACCCAGTACTTC

v_gene: TRBV11-2
d_gene: NA
len: 15
j_gene: TRBJ1-5
abundance: NA
CDR3aa: CASSRDIDSNQPQHF
CDR3nt: TGTGCCAGCAGCCGGGACATAGATAGCAATCAGCCCCAGCATTTT

v_gene: TRBV15
d_gene: NA
len: 16
j_gene: TRBJ1-3
abundance: many
CDR3aa: CATSRTPVRSGNTIYF
CDR3nt: TGTGCCACCAGCAGGACCCCGGTACGCTCTGGAAACACCATATATTTT

v_gene: TRBV5-6
d_gene: NA
len: 15
j_gene: TRBJ1-1
abundance: few
CDR3aa: CASSQEWVGNTEAFF
CDR3nt: TGTGCCAGCAGCCAAGAGTGGGTGGGGAACACTGAAGCTTTCTTT

v_gene: TRBV10-3
d_gene: TRBD1
len: 14
j_gene: TRBJ1-1
abundance: NA
CDR3aa: CAIRTGERNTEAFF
CDR3nt: TGTGCCATCCGCACAGGGGAACGGAACACTGAAGCTTTCTTT

v_gene: TRBV2
d_gene: NA
len: 12
j_gene: TRBJ1-2
abundance: NA
CDR3aa: CASSEGATGYTF
CDR3nt: TGTGCCAGCAGTGAAGGGGCAACTGGCTACACCTTC

v_gene: TRBV5-4
d_gene: TRBD2
len: 14
j_gene: TRBJ2-5
abundance: NA
CDR3aa: CASSPAGGPETQYF
CDR3nt: TGTGCCAGCAGCCCAGCGGGAGGGCCGGAGACCCAGTACTTC

v_gene: TRBV20-1
d_gene: NA
len: 13
j_gene: TRBJ1-1
abundance: few
CDR3aa: CSARDYMNTEAFF
CDR3nt: TGCAGTGCTAGAGATTACATGAACACTGAAGCTTTCTTT

v_gene: TRBV10-2
d_gene: TRBD1
len: 14
j_gene: TRBJ1-3
abundance: NA
CDR3aa: CASRSGTGRNTIYF
CDR3nt: TGCGCCAGTAGATCCGGGACAGGGCGAAACACCATATATTTT

v_gene: TRBV15
d_gene: TRBD1
len: 16
j_gene: TRBJ2-5
abundance: NA
CDR3aa: CATSSLTGGEGETQYF
CDR3nt: TGTGCCACCAGCAGCTTGACAGGGGGCGAGGGGGAGACCCAGTACTTC

v_gene: TRBV25-1
d_gene: TRBD1
len: 16
j_gene: TRBJ1-2
abundance: NA
CDR3aa: CASSEEWTGGNYGYTF
CDR3nt: TGTGCCAGCAGTGAGGAATGGACAGGGGGGAACTATGGCTACACCTTC

v_gene: TRBV20-1
d_gene: NA
len: 14
j_gene: TRBJ2-7
abundance: NA
CDR3aa: CSAQTGRNLYEQYF
CDR3nt: TGCAGTGCTCAGACAGGGAGGAATTTGTACGAGCAGTACTTC